This T cell receptor (beta chain) was sequenced in a study of shared clonotypes between healthy human individuals. CDR1 and CDR2 from the germline V gene are SGHVS and FNYEAQ. The CDR3 runs 20 residues. The J segment lost 4 bases and the V segment lost 5 bases, leaving 17 bases of the junction unmatched. Repertoires were generated with immunoSEQ multiplex PCR, while TCRdb's copy carries only in-frame clones and drops some. Counted here are some 1,100,000 clones, 70% to 80% occurring once; the ten biggest clones make up under 0.65%. The sequence came from a man in his late teens or twenties in good health. Some clones in this sample may be carry-over from other donors' samples. This chain uses TRBV7-6 with TRBJ2-1; 13 bases map to TRBD2. Sequencing was performed on memory CD4+ T cells from PBMCs. The sample's subset: CD45RA-negative fraction. The CDR3 here is CASSRRTSGRGRGAYNEQFF. CDR3 DNA sequence: TGTGCCAGCAGCCGCCGAACTAGCGGGAGGGGAAGAGGGGCTTACAATGAGCAGTTCTTC.